The 10 T cell receptor beta chains reported below all come from one sample, sequenced in a study of blood T cell repertoires in COVID-19. Some clones are missing from TCRdb's copy, which holds only in-frame ones; the method was immunoSEQ multiplex PCR. The sample comprises about 430,000 clones, around nine tenths of which are singletons, and approximately 1.5% rests with the top ten. The sample was PBMCs or T cells enriched from blood (not recorded which). Receptors were obtained from a woman aged 18-29 years who had been exposed to COVID-19.

This clone was observed a handful of times. The gene calls are TRBV27 and TRBJ1-6; no reliable D call. The CDR3 is 14 residues long. Germline CDR1 and CDR2: MNHEY and SMNVEV (reference sequence). V lost 2 bases and J lost 6, with 8 bases in between. CDR3 in amino acids: CASSLIQFNSPLHF. The CDR3 DNA follows: TGTGCCAGCAGTTTAATACAGTTTAATTCACCCCTCCACTTT.

The genes are TRBV19 and TRBJ2-5; 8 nucleotides match TRBD2. V lost 3 bases and J lost 5; bases outside the gene matches: 5. This CDR3 spans 14 amino acids. The germline CDR1 and CDR2 sequences are LNHDA and SQIVND (reference sequence). This CDR3 reads CASSINSGTETQYF. The CDR3 DNA reads TGTGCCAGTAGTATTAATAGCGGGACGGAGACCCAGTACTTC.

This sequence joins TRBV24-1 and TRBJ2-7, with 12 bases identical to TRBD2. Germline V lookup: CDR1 KGHDR, CDR2 SFDVKD. The V and J ends lost 4 bases and 0 bases, in that order; junction bases with no gene match: 3. This CDR3 spans 16 amino acids. DNA for the CDR3: TGTGCCACCAGTGAGACTAGCGGGGGCCTCTCCTACGAGCAGTACTTC. Encoded protein: CATSETSGGLSYEQYF.

The genes are TRBV10-2 and TRBJ2-7; 10 positions match TRBD1. CDR1 and CDR2 (germline): WSHSY, SAAADI. Losses at the gene ends were 10 bases for V and 0 bases for J; bases not matched to a gene: 9. This CDR3 has 15 amino acids. CDR3 sequence: CATTRRTGGSYEQYF. As DNA, the CDR3 is TGCGCCACCACCCGCCGGACAGGGGGCTCCTACGAGCAGTACTTC.

This clone was seen only once. The V and J genes are TRBV28 and TRBJ1-6; 8 bases line up with TRBD1. With 6 bases clipped from V and 6 bases from J, the junction kept 13 bases outside the gene matches. CDR3 length: 17 amino acids. The germline V gene encodes CDR1 MDHEN and CDR2 SYDVKM. CDR3 in DNA: TGTGCCAGCAGCTCCGGACAGGGCCTTGGAAGTAATTCACCCCTCCACTTT. Encoded protein: CASSSGQGLGSNSPLHF.

The chain carries TRBV18 and TRBJ2-7; 8 bases map to TRBD2. CDR1 is KGHSH and CDR2 is LQKENI in the germline V gene. The CDR3 totals 14 residues. V was clipped by 4 bases and J by 2 bases; unmatched bases: 4. The CDR3 nucleotides read TGTGCCAGCTCACGGGCACTAGCGGCCTACGAGCAGTACTTC. This encodes CASSRALAAYEQYF.

This clone was seen once. The V and J genes are TRBV21-1 and TRBJ2-2; TRBD2, the D gene given by the table, was not confirmed from the DNA. TRBV21-1 has pseudogene status. This CDR3 has 16 amino acids. The CDR3 bases are TGTGCCAGCAGCAAAGAGGATAGCGCGAACACCGGGGAGCTGTTTTTT. It codes for CASSKEDSANTGELFF.

The chain has TRBV11-3 and TRBJ2-1; TRBD1 might be the D (6 bases). The CDR3 loop spans 15 amino acids. Trimming took 4 bases from V and 1 from J, leaving 11 bases between them. Germline lookup yields CDR1 SGHNT and CDR2 YENEEA. The CDR3 region has the DNA TGTGCCAGCAGCTCCCGGGACAAATCCTACAATGAGCAGTTCTTC. As protein: CASSSRDKSYNEQFF.

This sequence joins TRBV4-3 and TRBJ2-1, with 8 bases identical to TRBD2. V dropped 3 bases and J dropped 8; count of bases not matched to a gene: 12. CDR3 length: 16 residues. Looked up from germline, CDR1 is LGHNA and CDR2 is YSLEER. Written as DNA, the CDR3 is TGCGCCAGCAGCCAGGGACGGGGGGGCGTTTCGGATGAGCAGTTCTTC. Translating gives CASSQGRGGVSDEQFF.

The J gene is TRBJ2-1, the V gene TRBV18; 9 bases are shared with TRBD1. V dropped 5 bases and J dropped 2; count of bases not matched to a gene: 1. In germline, CDR1 is KGHSH, CDR2 LQKENI. The CDR3 spans 14 residues. This CDR3 reads CASSRDRAYNEQFF. Written as DNA, the CDR3 is TGTGCCAGCTCAAGGGACAGGGCCTACAATGAGCAGTTCTTC.